What follows is one TCR beta chain and its context. As originally analysed: Amplification from reference gene primers served as the basis for estimated nucleated cell counts. Generated by immunoSEQ multiplex PCR, the TCRdb table keeps only in-frame clones and is missing some. V and J calls and clone size are those listed in that table; D and trimming were worked out from the DNA. The table lists about 270,000 clones, 88% of them singletons. The sample is drawn from a study of blood T cell repertoires in COVID-19. Study context: Samples taken during acute and convalescent COVID-19 were collected in the United States, Italy and Spain. The cDNA or gDNA used as material had been derived from T cells, B-cell-depleted T cells, or PBMCs.

Sequenced material: peripheral blood. The sequence derives from a man in his sixties who had recovered from COVID-19.

The CDR3 nucleotides read TGTGCCAGCAGCGTACGCGGGAGCCTGATGGATGAGCAGTTCTTC. Translated, it gives CASSVRGSLMDEQFF. The chain employs TRBV9 and TRBJ2-1; 7 bases align to TRBD2. CDR3 length equals 15 residues. The germline gives CDR1 SGDLS, CDR2 YYNGEE. V shed 1 base and J 8 bases; nucleotides not matched to a gene: 9.